Following are 10 T cell receptor beta chains from one sample sequenced in a study of T cell repertoires in cytomegalovirus infection. Their antigens remain unidentified. TCRdb redid the calling of the reads with MiXCR, one entry per CDR3 protein. The repertoire holds some 700,000 distinct CDR3 sequences, with roughly a third as singletons. The starting material was cultured PBMCs, obtained from culture after CMV antigen stimulation. The receptor set was obtained from a human donor in good health (CMV status not recorded). Some clones in this sample may be carry-over from other donors' samples.

The rearrangement joins TRBV6-6 to TRBJ1-2; D may be TRBD1 (6 bases). Trimming took 5 bases from V and 2 from J, leaving 12 bases between them. The germline CDR1 and CDR2 sequences are MNHNY and SVGAGI (reference sequence). The CDR3 extends over 14 amino acids. The CDR3: CASSLTGSNYGYTF. The CDR3 nucleotides read TGTGCCAGCAGTCTCACAGGGTCAAACTATGGCTACACCTTC.

This clonotype was counted between two and nine times. This sequence joins TRBV28 and TRBJ2-3; D is unclear. Germline V gene data show CDR1 as MDHEN and CDR2 as SYDVKM. Trimming took 2 bases from V and 2 from J, leaving 14 bases between them. CDR3 length: 16 amino acids. Written as DNA, the CDR3 is TGTGCCAGCAGTTTACCCCATTTGCAGACCACAGATACGCAGTATTTT. It specifies CASSLPHLQTTDTQYF.

The chain recombines TRBV2 with TRBJ2-7; unclear D gene. Germline V lookup: CDR1 SNHLY, CDR2 FYNNEI. Trimming stripped 3 bases from V and 6 bases from J, with 12 bases between. The length of the CDR3 is 13 residues. The CDR3 loop is CASSDPGPSEQYF. The CDR3 nucleotides read TGTGCCAGCAGTGATCCAGGTCCGAGCGAGCAGTACTTC.

The CDR3 here is CAIAASQGPLHF. For the CDR3, the DNA is TGTGCCATAGCCGCGTCTCAGGGGCCCCTCCACTTT. The chain is built from TRBV10-3 and TRBJ1-6; D perhaps matches TRBD1 (6 bases). CDR3 length: 12 amino acids. Germline V gene data show CDR1 as ENHRY and CDR2 as SYGVKD. V lost 9 bases, J lost 13 bases, and 16 bases lay in between.

V gene TRBV19 combines with J gene TRBJ1-3, with no clear D. With 11 bases removed from V and 4 bases from J, the gap between germline ends came to 9 bases. Germline lookup yields CDR1 LNHDA and CDR2 SQIVND (reference sequence). CDR3 length: 11 amino acids. For the CDR3, the DNA is TGTGCCGGGAGGCGGGGAAACACCATATATTTT. Encoded protein: CAGRRGNTIYF.

The chain uses TRBV7-9 and TRBJ2-7; 9 positions agree with TRBD1. CDR1 and CDR2 from the germline V gene are SEHNR and FQNEAQ (reference sequence). With V trimmed by 5 bases and J by 4 bases, 6 bases remained unmatched. The length of the CDR3 is 14 residues. The CDR3 is CASSHRDRDYEQYF. The DNA of the CDR3 is TGTGCCAGCAGCCACCGGGACAGGGATTACGAGCAGTACTTC.

Notes on this clonotype: One end of the junction is discordant with germline, which a read error may explain. The chain joins TRBV4-1 to TRBJ2-1; 7 bases agree with TRBD2. This CDR3 is built from 14 residues. Germline-derived CDR1 and CDR2 are MGHRA and YSYEKL. This chain's CDR3 is CASSQDIRLAAQNF. DNA for the CDR3: TGCGCCAGCAGCCAAGATATTCGTCTAGCGGCCCAAAACTTC.

This clonotype was observed a few times. The rearrangement links TRBV6-1 to TRBJ2-7; 16 bases line up with TRBD2. The CDR3 is 15 residues long. V was pared by 5 bases and J by 7 bases, with 5 bases of the junction left unmatched. Looked up from germline, CDR1 is MNHNS and CDR2 is SASEGT. The CDR3 protein is CASSSGTSGREEQYF. CDR3 DNA: TGTGCCAGCAGTTCCGGGACTAGCGGGAGGGAGGAGCAGTACTTC.

The gene calls are TRBV7-9 and TRBJ2-7; TRBD2 matches 8 bases. J gave up 4 bases and V 5 bases, and 10 bases lay outside the gene matches. This CDR3 region has 15 residues. The germline CDR1 and CDR2 sequences are SEHNR and FQNEAQ (reference sequence). As DNA, the CDR3 is TGTGCCAGCAGCCAACCGGGGGGGGTTCCTTACGAGCAGTACTTC. It yields the protein CASSQPGGVPYEQYF. The full variable domain, its missing parts supplied by reference TRBV7-9 and TRBJ2-7, is DTGVSQNPRHKITKRGQNVTFRCDPISEHNRLYWYRQTLGQGPEFLTYFQNEAQLEKSRLLSDRFSAERPKGSFSTLEIQRTEQGDSAMYLCASSQPGGVPYEQYFGPGTRLTVT.

The genes are TRBV7-2 and TRBJ2-7; 7 bases map to TRBD2. The V and J ends lost 8 bases and 2 bases, in that order; junction bases with no gene match: 9. Germline V gene data show CDR1 as SGHTA and CDR2 as FQGNSA. The CDR3 is 14 amino acids. CDR3 sequence (DNA): TGTGCCAGCTCGACCCAGCGGGGAACCTACGAGCAGTACTTC. Protein: CASSTQRGTYEQYF.